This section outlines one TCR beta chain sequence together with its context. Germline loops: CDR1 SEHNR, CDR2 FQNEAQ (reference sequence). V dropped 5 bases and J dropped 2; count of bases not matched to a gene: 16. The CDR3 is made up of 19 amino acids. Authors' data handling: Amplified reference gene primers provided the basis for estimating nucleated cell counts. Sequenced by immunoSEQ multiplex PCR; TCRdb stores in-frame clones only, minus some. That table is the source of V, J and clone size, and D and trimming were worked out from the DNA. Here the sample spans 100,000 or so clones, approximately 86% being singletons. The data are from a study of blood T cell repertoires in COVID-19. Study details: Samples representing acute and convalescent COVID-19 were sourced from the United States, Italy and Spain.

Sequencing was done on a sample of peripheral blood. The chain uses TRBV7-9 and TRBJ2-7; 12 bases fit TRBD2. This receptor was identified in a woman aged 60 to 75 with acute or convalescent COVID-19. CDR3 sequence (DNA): TGTGCCAGCAGCCACCCCGCGGGGACTAGCGGGCCTCTCCCCTACGAGCAGTACTTC. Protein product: CASSHPAGTSGPLPYEQYF.